Each of the 6 T cell receptor beta chains below was sequenced from the same sample in a study of spatial heterogeneity in lung cancer. The time point is: sample taken at primary tumor resection. Material for sequencing was whole RNA from tumor, nontumor lung or frozen PBMC, left unsorted. Each CDR3 protein is one row after TCRdb ran MiXCR on the 5' RACE reads. The sample holds tens of thousands of distinct CDR3 sequences; roughly 6% are singletons and the top ten take 11%. The material was PBMCs, obtained at surgery. These receptors came from a male donor with early-stage non-small cell lung cancer.

This clonotype was seen many times. The chain combines TRBV28 with TRBJ1-2; D is unresolved. Trimming shortened V by 2 bases and J by 2 bases, and 6 bases separated the two germline ends. The CDR3 extends over 13 amino acids. Germline values: CDR1 MDHEN, CDR2 SYDVKM. The CDR3 is CASSLDGNYGYTF. CDR3 sequence (DNA): TGTGCCAGCAGTTTAGACGGGAACTATGGCTACACCTTC.

This clonotype appeared many times. The chain has TRBV20-1 and TRBJ2-5, with TRBD1 matching over 7 bases. J was trimmed by 5 bases and V by 7 bases; bases with no gene match: 10. The germline V gene has CDR1 DFQATT and CDR2 SNEGSKA (reference sequence). The CDR3 is 13 residues long. For the CDR3, the DNA is TGCAGTGTTCTGGACAGGTTGAGGGAGACCCAGTACTTC. It is translated as CSVLDRLRETQYF.

This clonotype was seen repeatedly, ten times or more. The chain uses TRBV18 and TRBJ1-4; D might be TRBD1 (5 bases). The V gene's germline CDR1 is KGHSH and CDR2 LQKENI. Trimming took off 5 bases at V and 3 bases at J, with 10 bases between the two ends. The CDR3 consists of 14 residues. CDR3 DNA: TGTGCCAGCTCAGAGGGGAATTCTAATGAAAAACTGTTTTTT. It codes for CASSEGNSNEKLFF.

This clonotype was counted ten times or more. The rearrangement joins TRBV7-9 to TRBJ1-1; D gene unclear. This CDR3 is 12 amino acids long. V lost 3 bases and J lost 7, with 9 bases in between. CDR1 is SEHNR, CDR2 FQNEAQ, per germline (reference sequence). The CDR3 DNA is TGTGCCAGCAGCTTTGAGGGTCTTGAAGCTTTCTTT. Its translation is CASSFEGLEAFF.

At least ten counts were recorded for this clonotype. The V call is TRBV29-1, the J call TRBJ1-2, with a possible D match to TRBD1 (5 bases). Deletions cut 4 bases from V and 2 bases from J, with 11 bases between. The germline gives CDR1 SQVTM, CDR2 ANQGSEA. This CDR3 is built from 13 residues. This CDR3 reads CSVAYGGNYGYTF. Written as DNA, the CDR3 is TGCAGCGTTGCTTATGGGGGGAACTATGGCTACACCTTC.

This clonotype was detected ten times or more. The CDR3 region is CASSRLGTGNSPLHF. The CDR3 region has the DNA TGTGCCAGCAGCCGGCTCGGGACAGGGAATTCACCCCTCCACTTT. V usage is TRBV5-6 and J usage is TRBJ1-6; 9 bases line up with TRBD1. Germline lookup yields CDR1 SGHDT and CDR2 YYEEEE. This CDR3 has 15 residues. J was trimmed by 7 bases and V by 4 bases; bases with no gene match: 6.